The TCR beta chain described here comes from a study of blood T cell repertoires in COVID-19. Study as a whole: Some COVID-19 samples were acute and others convalescent; all came from the United States, Italy and Spain. Nucleic acid was either cDNA or gDNA, and it came from T cells, B-cell-depleted T cells, or PBMCs.

Source study methods: Amplification with reference gene primers provided the estimates of nucleated cell counts. Measured with immunoSEQ multiplex PCR; TCRdb has only the in-frame clones, and not every one. From that table come the V and J calls and clone size; the DNA was used to work out D and trimming. The data hold roughly 240,000 clones, with more than 75% observed a single time. The CDR3 is made up of 13 amino acids. Trimming removed 2 bases from V and 3 bases from J, with 7 bases in between. Germline CDR1 reads SEHNR; CDR2 reads FQNEAQ (reference sequence). The chain has TRBV7-9 and TRBJ1-1; tentatively, D is TRBD1 (6 bases). Source material: peripheral blood. This TCR was recovered from a woman between 25 and 40 years old who had recovered from COVID-19. Here the CDR3 DNA reads TGTGCCAGCAGCTTAAAGGGGGACACTGAAGCTTTCTTT. It specifies CASSLKGDTEAFF. The variable domain in full, with the rest retrieved from reference TRBV7-9 and TRBJ1-1, is DTGVSQNPRHKITKRGQNVTFRCDPISEHNRLYWYRQTLGQGPEFLTYFQNEAQLEKSRLLSDRFSAERPKGSFSTLEIQRTEQGDSAMYLCASSLKGDTEAFFGQGTRLTVV.